These 12 T cell receptor beta chains were all obtained from the same sample, sequenced in a study of T cells after yellow fever vaccination. A single record per CDR3 protein comes from TCRdb applying MiXCR to the 5' RACE reads. The sample includes 450,000 to 600,000 distinct CDR3 sequences, about a sixth of them seen just once. Specimen: PBMCs, collected 5 to 6 days after the first yellow fever vaccination. The source of these receptors is a man in his late teens or twenties who received the YFV17D yellow fever vaccine.

This clonotype was counted a few times. The CDR3 region has the DNA TGTGCCAGCAGTTTATACAGGGACCCCAATCAGCCCCAGCATTTT. Protein sequence: CASSLYRDPNQPQHF. The rearrangement uses TRBV28 and TRBJ1-5, with D possibly being TRBD1 (6 bases). The V and J ends lost 1 base and 3 bases respectively, with 10 bases between them. This CDR3 comprises 15 residues. CDR1 MDHEN and CDR2 SYDVKM come from the germline V gene.

The chain joins TRBV4-3 to TRBJ2-7; perhaps TRBD2 as D (6 bases). V was shortened by 1 base and J by 0 bases, with 16 bases between the two germline ends. The germline CDR1 and CDR2 sequences are LGHNA and YSLEER. CDR3 length: 17 amino acids. The CDR3 region has the DNA TGCGCCAGCAGCCAAGTCGGATCGGGACTGGGCTCCTACGAGCAGTACTTC. Protein: CASSQVGSGLGSYEQYF.

This clonotype was seen a few times. The chain is built from TRBV5-1 and TRBJ2-3; D gene uncertain. Germline V lookup: CDR1 SGHRS, CDR2 YFSETQ. The CDR3 has 14 amino acids. Between the trimmed V and J ends, which lost 3 bases and 2 bases, there was a span of 10 bases. CDR3 loop: CASSSFYTTDTQYF. The CDR3 DNA reads as TGCGCCAGCAGCTCTTTCTACACCACAGATACGCAGTATTTT.

There are a few counts of this clonotype. The chain combines TRBV12-3 or TRBV12-4 with TRBJ2-3; TRBD2 matches at 9 bases. This CDR3 comprises 16 residues. V shed 5 bases, J shed 1 base, and the junction held 7 bases outside the gene matches. The CDR3 reads CASSRRGGAGTDTQYF. In DNA form, the CDR3 reads TGTGCCAGCAGTCGTCGCGGGGGGGCCGGCACAGATACGCAGTATTTT.

The chain carries TRBV27 and TRBJ2-2, with D perhaps TRBD2 (5 bases). The CDR3 spans 14 residues. Germline CDR1 and CDR2: MNHEY and SMNVEV (reference sequence). V was shortened by 4 bases and J by 9 bases, with 15 bases between the two germline ends. CDR3 DNA sequence: TGTGCCAGCAGTTCTGTAGCGCCGACCCGGGAGCTGTTTTTT. As protein: CASSSVAPTRELFF.

Points on this clonotype: With a much larger clone just one base away, this may be a read error. The CDR3 protein is CSARRDLSGSTF. CDR3 sequence (DNA): TGCAGTGCTAGACGGGATTTGAGCGGCTCCACCTTC. The chain uses TRBV20-1 and TRBJ1-2; unclear D gene. This CDR3 contains 12 residues. The germline CDR1 and CDR2 sequences are DFQATT and SNEGSKA (reference sequence).

V is TRBV5-5 and J is TRBJ2-3; TRBD2 agrees at 16 bases. The V gene's germline CDR1 is SGHKS and CDR2 YYEKEE (reference sequence). The CDR3 is made up of 17 amino acids. Trimming at V came to 4 bases and at J to 1 base, leaving 3 bases not matched to a gene. CDR3 residues: CASSVGTSGGGTDTQYF. For the CDR3, the DNA is TGTGCCAGCAGCGTAGGGACTAGCGGGGGGGGCACAGATACGCAGTATTTT.

The chain recombines TRBV18 with TRBJ2-2; 7 bases agree with TRBD2. The trim removed 3 bases at V and 4 bases at J, leaving 8 bases unmatched. CDR1 is KGHSH and CDR2 is LQKENI in the germline V gene. The CDR3 is 16 residues long. The CDR3 nucleotides read TGTGCCAGCTCACCCACGCTAGCGGAGACCACCGGGGAGCTGTTTTTT. Translating it yields CASSPTLAETTGELFF.

The table lists this clonotype with many counts. Mismatch with germline at one junction end may stem from a read error. The chain recombines TRBV12-3 or TRBV12-4 with TRBJ2-3, with D unclear. The CDR3 spans 11 residues. Here the CDR3 DNA reads TGCGCCAGCAGCTTGAGGGATACGCAGTATTTT. Its protein product is CASSLRDTQYF.

This clonotype was detected only a few times. The V and J genes are TRBV20-1 and TRBJ1-1; D gene uncertain. This CDR3 spans 14 amino acids. Per germline, CDR1 DFQATT and CDR2 SNEGSKA (reference sequence). Trimming shortened V by 1 base and J by 3 bases, and 12 bases separated the two germline ends. CDR3 protein: CSARVREGHTEAFF. The CDR3 coding sequence is TGCAGTGCTAGAGTTCGAGAAGGCCACACTGAAGCTTTCTTT.

A note on this clonotype: Possible read error: a much larger clone is one base away. The V gene is TRBV4-3, the J gene TRBJ2-3, with D hard to call. Germline lookup yields CDR1 LGHNA and CDR2 YSLEER. The CDR3 extends over 18 amino acids. CDR3 in amino acids: CASGQARMDGRNTDTQYF. CDR3 bases: TGCGCCAGCGGCCAAGCGAGAATGGACGGACGTAACACAGATACGCAGTATTTT.

The chain recombines TRBV20-1 with TRBJ1-6; D unresolved. The germline V gene has CDR1 DFQATT and CDR2 SNEGSKA (reference sequence). The CDR3 extends over 13 amino acids. The V end lost 2 bases, the J end lost 3 bases, and 5 bases lay between the germline ends. The CDR3: CSARPNYNSPLHF. The CDR3 coding sequence is TGCAGTGCTAGACCGAACTATAATTCACCCCTCCACTTT.